Below, 30 T cell receptor beta chains from the same sample are listed, as sequenced in a study of early T cells in non-severe SARS-CoV-2 infection. In TCRdb, the 5' RACE reads were re-called with MiXCR into one record per CDR3 protein. In the table there are about 76,000 distinct CDR3 sequences, about 11% of which are singletons. The source material was whole blood. The source of these receptors is an adult who was a healthcare worker with PCR-confirmed SARS-CoV-2 infection or an uninfected control (not recorded which).

This clonotype was detected a few times. The V gene is TRBV11-2, the J gene TRBJ1-1, with D unresolved. Germline values: CDR1 SGHAT, CDR2 FQNNGV. The V end lost 6 bases, the J end lost 1 base, and 9 bases lay between the germline ends. The CDR3 loop spans 13 amino acids. This chain's CDR3 is CASRANRNTEAFF. In DNA, the CDR3 is TGTGCCAGCAGGGCCAACAGGAACACTGAAGCTTTCTTT.

The chain joins TRBV29-1 to TRBJ2-7; 7 bases are shared with TRBD1. Unmatched junction bases numbered 9, after V lost 8 bases and J lost 2 bases. Germline V gives CDR1 SQVTM, CDR2 ANQGSEA. This CDR3 region has 13 residues. The CDR3 coding sequence is TGCAGCACTTCCGGGACAGACCCCTACGAGCAGTACTTC. Its protein is CSTSGTDPYEQYF.

The chain has TRBV9 and TRBJ1-1; D unclear. Germline lookup yields CDR1 SGDLS and CDR2 YYNGEE. The length of the CDR3 is 13 residues. Trimming pared 1 base from V and 0 bases from J, leaving 4 bases between. CDR3 protein: CASSVQVNTEAFF. Written as DNA, the CDR3 is TGTGCCAGCAGCGTACAAGTGAACACTGAAGCTTTCTTT.

This clonotype was seen many times. V usage is TRBV11-2 and J usage is TRBJ2-7, with D hard to call. V lost 0 bases and J 4 bases, leaving 19 bases between the germline ends. The germline gives CDR1 SGHAT, CDR2 FQNNGV. The CDR3 has 17 residues. This chain's CDR3 is CASSLDAPTLHPYEQYF. As DNA, the CDR3 is TGTGCCAGCAGCTTAGACGCCCCGACCCTTCACCCTTACGAGCAGTACTTC.

This clonotype was seen only a few times. The chain links TRBV5-1 to TRBJ1-4, with a weak D call TRBD1 (5 bases). The CDR3 consists of 13 residues. Germline-derived CDR1 and CDR2 are SGHRS and YFSETQ. V was trimmed by 0 bases and J by 12 bases, leaving 12 bases between them. CDR3 nucleotides: TGCGCCAGCAGCTTGGAACTGGGGACCGAACTGTTTTTT. Translation gives CASSLELGTELFF.

V is TRBV5-1 and J is TRBJ2-2, with no clear D. Germline V gene sequence: CDR1 SGHRS, CDR2 YFSETQ. The CDR3 consists of 14 residues. V was trimmed by 7 bases and J by 2 bases, leaving 12 bases between them. The CDR3 coding sequence is TGCGCCAGCTCGCCCCCCGGTAACACCGGGGAGCTGTTTTTT. Its translation is CASSPPGNTGELFF.

V is TRBV5-1 and J is TRBJ1-1; D not resolved. With 0 bases removed from V and 1 base from J, the gap between germline ends came to 10 bases. Germline V gene data show CDR1 as SGHRS and CDR2 as YFSETQ. This CDR3 region has 15 residues. In DNA, the CDR3 is TGCGCCAGCAGCTTGGATTCTGTCGAGAACACTGAAGCTTTCTTT. Translation gives CASSLDSVENTEAFF.

This clonotype was found a few times. This chain joins TRBV30 and TRBJ1-4; 7 bases are shared with TRBD1. Germline CDR1 is GTSNPN and CDR2 is SVGIG (reference sequence). The CDR3 is 15 amino acids. Germline trimming cut 3 bases from V and 5 bases from J; bases unmatched to any gene: 9. CDR3 DNA sequence: TGTGCCTGGAGGTTACGGTGGGACAGCAATGAAAAACTGTTTTTT. It is translated as CAWRLRWDSNEKLFF.

The chain has TRBV9 and TRBJ1-3; maybe TRBD1 (5 bases). Per germline, CDR1 SGDLS and CDR2 YYNGEE. V dropped 7 bases and J dropped 4 bases, with 9 bases sitting between them. The CDR3 is 12 residues long. CDR3 bases: TGTGCCAGCGCCAGACAGGGAAACACCATATATTTT. Amino acid sequence: CASARQGNTIYF. Looking up the rest from reference TRBV9 and TRBJ1-3 gives the full variable domain: DSGVTQTPKHLITATGQRVTLRCSPRSGDLSVYWYQQSLDQGLQFLIQYYNGEERAKGNILERFSAQQFPDLHSELNLSSLELGDSALYFCASARQGNTIYFGEGSWLTVV.

This clonotype was detected only a few times. The chain couples TRBV11-1 to TRBJ1-1; no clear D. The CDR3 contains 10 residues. Trimming took 5 bases from V and 11 from J, leaving 9 bases between them. CDR1 and CDR2 from the germline V gene are SGHAT and FQDESV (reference sequence). In DNA form, the CDR3 reads TGTGCCAGCAGCGTGTTTTACGCTTTCTTT. Protein product: CASSVFYAFF.

This clonotype was seen many times. The V and J genes are TRBV5-6 and TRBJ1-2; 8 bases are shared with TRBD1. This CDR3 has 13 amino acids. V shed 5 bases, J shed 4 bases, and the junction held 4 bases outside the gene matches. CDR1 is SGHDT, CDR2 YYEEEE, per germline. The chain's CDR3 is CASRSTGGYGYTF. DNA for the CDR3: TGTGCCAGCAGGTCCACAGGGGGCTATGGCTACACCTTC.

The chain uses TRBV7-8 and TRBJ1-6; D is unclear. V gave up 1 base and J gave up 8 bases, with 9 bases separating them. This CDR3 contains 14 residues. Germline V CDR1 and CDR2: SGHVS, FQNEAQ. The CDR3 DNA reads TGTGCCAGCAGCTTAGAGGCGGTGGATTCACCCCTCCACTTT. It is translated as CASSLEAVDSPLHF.

This clonotype was counted between two and nine times. The V and J genes are TRBV20-1 and TRBJ1-5; 9 nucleotides align to TRBD1. The V segment lost 5 bases and the J segment 4 bases; nucleotides outside the gene matches: 6. CDR3 size: 14 residues. Germline-derived CDR1 and CDR2 are DFQATT and SNEGSKA (reference sequence). CDR3 region: CSAGDRELNQPQHF. As DNA, the CDR3 is TGCAGTGCTGGGGACAGGGAGCTTAATCAGCCCCAGCATTTT.

This clonotype occurred a few times. The V gene is TRBV4-3, the J gene TRBJ2-1; D remains ambiguous. V was cut by 2 bases and J by 4 bases, with 6 bases left in between. CDR1 is LGHNA and CDR2 is YSLEER in the germline V gene. This CDR3 has 13 amino acids. In nucleotides, the CDR3 is TGCGCCAGCAGCCAATCCAGATACAATGAGCAGTTCTTC. Translation: CASSQSRYNEQFF.

This clonotype was seen a few times. The gene calls are TRBV10-3 and TRBJ1-1; D uncertain. The CDR3 contains 19 residues. CDR1 and CDR2 from the germline V gene are ENHRY and SYGVKD. V shed 7 bases and J shed 4 bases, with 31 bases lying between them. CDR3 nucleotide sequence: TGTGCCATCATGGAGTCGGGGTCGGGGAAAGTAGGAGGTGGCACTGAAGCTTTCTTT. Protein sequence: CAIMESGSGKVGGGTEAFF.

This clonotype was seen repeatedly, ten times or more. In DNA, the CDR3 is TGTGCCAGCAGTTCGGGACCAGGCTATGGCTACACCTTC. Protein: CASSSGPGYGYTF. The V call is TRBV27, the J call TRBJ1-2; D is perhaps TRBD1 (5 bases). This CDR3 comprises 13 residues. Deletions cut 4 bases from V and 4 bases from J, with 10 bases between. Germline V CDR1 and CDR2: MNHEY, SMNVEV (reference sequence).

This clonotype came up many times. V usage is TRBV5-4 and J usage is TRBJ2-7, with 7 bases aligning to TRBD1. This CDR3 region has 14 residues. The V segment lost 4 bases and the J segment 0 bases; nucleotides outside the gene matches: 4. Germline CDR1 reads SGHNT; CDR2 reads YYREEE (reference sequence). The CDR3 DNA reads as TGTGCCAGCAGCCCGGGACAGAACTCCTACGAGCAGTACTTC. This encodes CASSPGQNSYEQYF.

This clonotype has ten or more counts. This sequence joins TRBV12-3 or TRBV12-4 and TRBJ2-7; D is unresolved. The V end lost 6 bases, the J end lost 4 bases, and 7 bases lay between the germline ends. CDR3 length: 11 amino acids. The CDR3 nucleotides read TGTGCCAGCAGCTTCAGGTACGAGCAGTACTTC. Translation gives CASSFRYEQYF.

This clonotype appeared many times. The chain employs TRBV12-3 or TRBV12-4 and TRBJ1-3, with 7 bases aligning to TRBD1. Trimming cost V 6 bases and J 4 bases; bases outside gene matches: 6. The CDR3 runs 14 residues. CDR3 protein: CASRPDRAGNTIYF. The CDR3 nucleotides read TGTGCCAGCAGACCCGACAGGGCGGGAAACACCATATATTTT.

This chain connects TRBV5-5 to TRBJ1-2; tentatively, D is TRBD1 (5 bases). This CDR3 region has 12 residues. Germline CDR1 SGHKS, CDR2 YYEKEE (reference sequence). The V and J ends lost 7 bases and 9 bases respectively, with 16 bases between them. Here the CDR3 reads CASSKTQDSYTF. Here the CDR3 DNA reads TGTGCCAGCTCCAAGACACAGGATAGCTACACCTTC.

In its sample, this clonotype was seen a few times. Here the CDR3 reads CASSLTGTGYDEQYF. CDR3 DNA: TGCGCCAGCAGCCTAACCGGGACAGGGTATGACGAGCAGTACTTC. This chain links TRBV5-1 with TRBJ2-7; 9 bases line up with TRBD1. The V gene's germline CDR1 is SGHRS and CDR2 YFSETQ. V lost 4 bases and J lost 5; bases outside the gene matches: 10. The CDR3 length is 15 residues.

This clonotype was seen more than once but under ten times. The J gene is TRBJ2-3, the V gene TRBV5-1; D uncertain. V shed 0 bases and J shed 0 bases, with 8 bases lying between them. This CDR3 is built from 15 residues. The germline CDR1 and CDR2 sequences are SGHRS and YFSETQ. The CDR3 DNA reads as TGCGCCAGCAGCTTGGCCCCGGCTAGCACAGATACGCAGTATTTT. It encodes CASSLAPASTDTQYF.

This clonotype was seen a few times. J is TRBJ1-2 and V is TRBV18, with D tentatively TRBD1 (6 bases). Per the germline V gene, CDR1 is KGHSH and CDR2 is LQKENI. There are 14 residues in the CDR3. V lost 3 bases to trimming and J lost 13 bases, with 21 bases between them. CDR3 nucleotides: TGTGCCAGCTCACCTCCCGGGGGCCGACCGGGAGGCACCTTC. Translated: CASSPPGGRPGGTF.

This clonotype appeared many times. The chain links TRBV4-1 to TRBJ2-7, with TRBD1 matching 7 bases. The CDR3 sequence is 13 residues long. Germline assignment: CDR1 MGHRA and CDR2 YSYEKL. With 8 bases clipped from V and 5 bases from J, the junction kept 9 bases outside the gene matches. The CDR3 DNA is TGCGCCAGCGGTTATCAGCAGGGGGACGAGCAGTACTTC. Its protein is CASGYQQGDEQYF.

The V call is TRBV16, the J call TRBJ1-2, with unresolved D. This CDR3 comprises 13 residues. Looked up from germline, CDR1 is KGHSY and CDR2 is FQNENV. V was cut by 3 bases and J by 1 base, with 6 bases left in between. The chain's CDR3 is CASSQDLNYGYTF. The CDR3 DNA sequence: TGTGCCAGCAGCCAGGACCTTAACTATGGCTACACCTTC.

This chain joins TRBV20-1 and TRBJ2-3; perhaps D is TRBD1 or TRBD2 (5 bases each). With 5 bases removed from V and 2 bases from J, the gap between germline ends came to 17 bases. The germline CDR1 and CDR2 sequences are DFQATT and SNEGSKA (reference sequence). The CDR3 has 15 amino acids. The CDR3 nucleotides are TGCAGTGCTTCCTCCGGGACGACAATCACAGATACGCAGTATTTT. Residues: CSASSGTTITDTQYF.

The chain links TRBV20-1 to TRBJ1-1; D remains unclear. The germline CDR1 and CDR2 sequences are DFQATT and SNEGSKA (reference sequence). Trimming removed 6 bases at V and 8 bases at J, with 16 bases between. The CDR3 has 12 residues. Here the CDR3 reads CSATPSRYEAFF. CDR3 nucleotide sequence: TGCAGTGCCACTCCCTCTCGATACGAAGCTTTCTTT.

This clonotype has a handful of counts. The chain combines TRBV10-3 with TRBJ2-7; tentatively, D is TRBD2 (6 bases). Trimming left V 0 bases short and J 5 bases short, with 14 bases between. Germline CDR1 ENHRY, CDR2 SYGVKD. The CDR3 length is 15 residues. This chain's CDR3 is CAISESEAGRNEQYF. CDR3 nucleotides: TGTGCCATCAGTGAGTCGGAGGCAGGGAGGAACGAGCAGTACTTC.

J is TRBJ1-1 and V is TRBV9; D gene ambiguous. Germline CDR1 is SGDLS and CDR2 is YYNGEE. The CDR3 extends over 14 amino acids. Trimming left V 3 bases short and J 10 bases short, with 19 bases between. Here the CDR3 reads CASSAGREGKGAFF. The CDR3 nucleotides read TGTGCCAGCAGCGCCGGACGGGAGGGAAAGGGAGCTTTCTTT.

Concerning this clonotype: Because the CDR3 is missing its conserved closing phenylalanine or tryptophan, this is likely a read error. The J gene is TRBJ2-3, the V gene TRBV6-5; 11 bases agree with TRBD2. The CDR3 is 16 amino acids. Germline V CDR1 and CDR2: MNHEY, SVGAGI. The V and J ends lost 4 bases and 5 bases, in that order; junction bases with no gene match: 8. The CDR3 coding sequence is TGTGCCAGCAGTTCGGGACTAGCGGTTCATAAAGATACGCAGTATTCT. This gives the protein CASSSGLAVHKDTQYS.